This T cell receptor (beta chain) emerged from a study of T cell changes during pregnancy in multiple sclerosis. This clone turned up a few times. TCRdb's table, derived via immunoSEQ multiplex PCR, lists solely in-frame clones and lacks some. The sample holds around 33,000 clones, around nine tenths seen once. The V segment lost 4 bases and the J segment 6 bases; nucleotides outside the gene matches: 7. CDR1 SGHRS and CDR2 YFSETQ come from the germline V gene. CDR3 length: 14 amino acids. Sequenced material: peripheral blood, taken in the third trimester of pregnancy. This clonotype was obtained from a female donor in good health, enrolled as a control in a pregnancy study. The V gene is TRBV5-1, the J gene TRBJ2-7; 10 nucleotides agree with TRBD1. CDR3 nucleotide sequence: TGCGCCAGCAGCCCTGGGACAGGGGCCGGCGAGCAGTACTTC. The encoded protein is CASSPGTGAGEQYF.